The rows below give T cell receptor beta chains drawn from one sample of a study of CD8+ T cells in alopecia areata. Libraries were prepared by immunoSEQ multiplex PCR; TCRdb keeps only in-frame clonotypes and omits some of them. The data hold some 80,000 clones, with around 65% observed a single time. Sequences were derived from CD8+ T cells sorted from blood, sampled at week 24, from a patient treated with tofacitinib. Every receptor here comes from a human donor with alopecia areata. Both conserved end residues are part of each CDR3. Each record gives: D gene, clone size, J gene, V gene, CDR3 protein, CDR3 DNA. A D gene is named only where the DNA matches it firmly. Clone size, where shown, is once, few, many, or a class for clones that have expanded.

- few TRBJ2-5 TRBV28 CASSRALGETQYF TGTGCCAGCAGTCGGGCCCTGGGCGAGACCCAGTACTTC
- - TRBJ2-7 TRBV5-1 CASTVDGGSYEQYF TGCGCCAGCACCGTTGACGGGGGATCCTACGAGCAGTACTTC
TRBD1 many TRBJ2-1 TRBV6-4 CASSDSGTDSYNEQFF TGTGCCAGCAGTGACTCAGGGACAGACTCCTACAATGAGCAGTTCTTC
TRBD2 few TRBJ2-7 TRBV27 CASSFGTSGAYEQYF TGTGCCAGCAGTTTCGGGACTAGCGGTGCCTACGAGCAGTACTTC
- - TRBJ1-3 TRBV27 CASSPLAGNTIYF TGTGCCAGCAGTCCATTAGCCGGAAACACCATATATTTT
TRBD1 - TRBJ2-7 TRBV5-1 CASSLYRDRGGEQYF TGCGCCAGCAGCTTATACCGGGACAGGGGAGGCGAGCAGTACTTC
TRBD1 few TRBJ2-7 TRBV7-6 CASSYRDRFYEQYF TGTGCCAGCAGCTACCGGGACAGGTTCTACGAGCAGTACTTC
- - TRBJ2-7 TRBV21-1 CASVEWRTYEQYF TGTGCCAGCGTCGAATGGCGGACCTACGAGCAGTACTTC
- few TRBJ1-2 TRBV4-1 CASSQTQSWVLGYTF TGCGCCAGCAGCCAAACCCAATCCTGGGTACTGGGCTACACCTTC
TRBD1 - TRBJ2-1 TRBV5-1 CASSLGQGATEQFF TGCGCCAGCAGCTTGGGACAGGGTGCCACTGAGCAGTTCTTC
- - TRBJ2-1 TRBV29-1 CSVEQYNEQFF TGCAGCGTTGAGCAGTACAATGAGCAGTTCTTC
TRBD1 once TRBJ1-5 TRBV5-6 CASSFGTGGQPQHF TGTGCCAGCAGCTTCGGGACAGGGGGTCAGCCCCAGCATTTT
- few TRBJ2-1 TRBV6-6 CASSPGTYYNEQFF TGTGCCAGCAGTCCCGGGACGTATTACAATGAGCAGTTCTTC
- - TRBJ1-6 TRBV23-1 CASSQSDDSNSPLHF TGCGCCAGCAGTCAATCGGACGACAGCAATTCACCCCTCCACTTT
- - TRBJ1-1 TRBV30 CAWSVSGYTEAFF TGTGCCTGGAGTGTGTCCGGGTACACTGAAGCTTTCTTT
- once TRBJ2-5 TRBV7-8 CASDSGETQYF TGTGCCAGCGATAGCGGAGAGACCCAGTACTTC
- - TRBJ2-3 TRBV2 CASSEAAAGSTDTQYF TGTGCCAGCAGTGAAGCTGCAGCGGGTAGCACAGATACGCAGTATTTT
TRBD1 - TRBJ2-3 TRBV5-1 CASSWGQALDTQYF TGCGCCAGCAGCTGGGGACAGGCCCTAGATACGCAGTATTTT
TRBD2 - TRBJ2-1 TRBV19 CASRPGGESNGEQFF TGTGCCTCCCGCCCCGGGGGGGAGTCTAACGGGGAGCAGTTCTTC
- - TRBJ2-7 TRBV18 CASSPSSATPTYEQYF TGTGCCAGCTCACCATCTTCAGCGACGCCGACTTACGAGCAGTACTTC
TRBD1 - TRBJ1-4 TRBV9 CASSARDSENEKLFF TGTGCCAGCAGCGCGAGGGACAGCGAGAATGAAAAACTGTTTTTT
TRBD2 - TRBJ2-7 TRBV9 CASSVASGTSGSYEQYF TGTGCCAGCAGCGTAGCCTCGGGGACTAGCGGGTCCTACGAGCAGTACTTC
- - TRBJ2-5 TRBV7-9 CASSLARSREETQYF TGTGCCAGCAGCTTAGCTCGGAGCAGGGAAGAGACCCAGTACTTC
- few TRBJ2-3 TRBV11-2 CASSPTSALSTDTQYF TGTGCCAGCAGCCCAACTAGTGCCCTTAGCACAGATACGCAGTATTTT
- - TRBJ2-7 TRBV4-1 CASSQVQNRVNEQYF TGCGCCAGCAGCCAAGTCCAGAACAGGGTGAACGAGCAGTACTTC
- few TRBJ2-3 TRBV2 CASIGRISGDSSTDTQYF TGTGCCAGCATCGGTCGCATTAGCGGGGACAGTAGCACAGATACGCAGTATTTT
- - TRBJ2-5 TRBV4-1 CASSPIWRLQKTQYF TGCGCCAGCAGCCCAATCTGGCGGCTTCAGAAGACCCAGTACTTC
TRBD1 - TRBJ2-7 TRBV4-1 CASSQTPGQGTTYEQYF TGCGCCAGCAGCCAAACACCGGGACAGGGAACAACCTACGAGCAGTACTTC
- - TRBJ2-7 TRBV5-1 CASSPTRYYEQYF TGCGCCAGCAGCCCGACTCGCTACTACGAGCAGTACTTC
TRBD1 - TRBJ2-7 TRBV2 CASSEAMTGGPPF TGTGCCAGCAGTGAAGCGATGACAGGGGGCCCTCCCTTC
- few TRBJ2-7 TRBV28 CASSLVGEQYF TGTGCCAGCAGTTTGGTCGGAGAGCAGTACTTC
TRBD1 - TRBJ1-2 TRBV25-1 CASSDGQGSYGYTF TGTGCCAGCAGTGACGGACAGGGCTCGTATGGCTACACCTTC
- - TRBJ1-2 TRBV5-6 CASSLALIDYGYTF TGTGCCAGCAGCTTGGCGTTAATTGACTATGGCTACACCTTC
TRBD2 - TRBJ2-1 TRBV27 CASSPTRTSGTYNEQFF TGTGCCAGCAGTCCCACCCGGACTAGCGGAACATACAATGAGCAGTTCTTC
TRBD1 - TRBJ1-5 TRBV27 CASSPGTVSNQPQHF TGTGCCAGCAGCCCCGGGACAGTTAGCAATCAGCCCCAGCATTTT
- - TRBJ2-7 TRBV7-8 CASSFSAVGYEQYF TGTGCCAGCAGCTTTAGTGCGGTGGGCTACGAGCAGTACTTC
- - TRBJ2-3 TRBV27 CASSLSSTDTQYF TGTGCCAGCAGTTTAAGTAGCACAGATACGCAGTATTTT
TRBD2 - TRBJ2-7 TRBV29-1 CSAMTSGRVGYEQYF TGCAGCGCCATGACTAGCGGGAGAGTCGGCTACGAGCAGTACTTC
- - TRBJ1-2 TRBV7-9 CASSPGGGPFWDGYTF TGTGCCAGCAGCCCGGGAGGCGGGCCATTTTGGGATGGCTACACCTTC
- - TRBJ2-7 TRBV4-1 CASSQDSGAGFNEQYF TGCGCCAGCAGCCAAGATAGTGGTGCAGGGTTCAACGAGCAGTACTTC
TRBD2 few TRBJ2-2 TRBV19 CASGLALTGELFF TGTGCCAGTGGACTAGCCCTCACCGGGGAGCTGTTTTTT